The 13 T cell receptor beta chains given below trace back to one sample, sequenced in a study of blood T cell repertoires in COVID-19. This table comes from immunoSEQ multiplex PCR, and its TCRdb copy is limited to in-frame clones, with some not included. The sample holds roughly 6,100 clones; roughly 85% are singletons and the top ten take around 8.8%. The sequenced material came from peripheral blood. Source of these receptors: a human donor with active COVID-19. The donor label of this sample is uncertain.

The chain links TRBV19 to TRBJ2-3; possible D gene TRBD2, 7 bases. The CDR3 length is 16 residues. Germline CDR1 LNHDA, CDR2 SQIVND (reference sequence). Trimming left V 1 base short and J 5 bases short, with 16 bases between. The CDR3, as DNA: TGTGCCAGTAGTATAGGGGGACACGGGGGGAGAGATACGCAGTATTTT. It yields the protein CASSIGGHGGRDTQYF.

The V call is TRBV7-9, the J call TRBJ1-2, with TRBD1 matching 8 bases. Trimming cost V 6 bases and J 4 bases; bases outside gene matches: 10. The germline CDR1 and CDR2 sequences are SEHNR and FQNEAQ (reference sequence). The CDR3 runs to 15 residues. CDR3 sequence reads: CASRAGTGVFYGYTF. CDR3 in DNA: TGTGCCAGCAGGGCCGGGACAGGTGTGTTCTATGGCTACACCTTC.

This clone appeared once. The CDR3 here is CASSHGLAGGTGELFF. CDR3 coding DNA: TGTGCCAGCAGTCACGGACTAGCGGGAGGTACCGGGGAGCTGTTTTTT. The rearrangement joins TRBV7-9 to TRBJ2-2, with 14 bases aligning to TRBD2. The CDR3 has 16 residues. Germline V gene sequence: CDR1 SEHNR, CDR2 FQNEAQ (reference sequence). Losses at the gene ends were 6 bases for V and 5 bases for J; bases not matched to a gene: 5.

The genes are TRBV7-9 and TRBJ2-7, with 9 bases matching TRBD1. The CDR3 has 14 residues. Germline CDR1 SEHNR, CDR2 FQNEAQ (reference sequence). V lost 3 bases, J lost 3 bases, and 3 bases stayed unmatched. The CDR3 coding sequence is TGTGCCAGCAGCTTGGGACAGGGAATCTACGAGCAGTACTTC. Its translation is CASSLGQGIYEQYF.

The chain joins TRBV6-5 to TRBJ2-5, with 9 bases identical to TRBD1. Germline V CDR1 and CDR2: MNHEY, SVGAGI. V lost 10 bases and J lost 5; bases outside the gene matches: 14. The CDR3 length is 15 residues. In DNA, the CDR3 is TGTGCCACCGCACCGGGACAGGGAGTAGGGGAGACCCAGTACTTC. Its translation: CATAPGQGVGETQYF.

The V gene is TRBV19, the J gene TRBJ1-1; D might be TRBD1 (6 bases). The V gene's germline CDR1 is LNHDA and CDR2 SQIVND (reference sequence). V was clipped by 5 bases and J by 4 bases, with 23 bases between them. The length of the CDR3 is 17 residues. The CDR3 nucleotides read TGTGCCAGTAGTTGGAAAATGAGATCCGGGGGGCGCACTGAAGCTTTCTTT. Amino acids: CASSWKMRSGGRTEAFF.

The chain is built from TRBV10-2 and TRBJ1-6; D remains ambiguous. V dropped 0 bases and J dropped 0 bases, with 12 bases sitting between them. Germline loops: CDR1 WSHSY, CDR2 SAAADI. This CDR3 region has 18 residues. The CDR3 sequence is CASSESEFRGSYNSPLHF. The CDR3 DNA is TGCGCCAGCAGTGAGTCTGAATTCCGGGGCTCCTATAATTCACCCCTCCACTTT.

The CDR3 region is CASSLGPSGTGDNEQFF. CDR3 coding DNA: TGTGCCAGCAGCTTGGGTCCTAGCGGGACAGGAGACAATGAGCAGTTCTTC. V and J are TRBV11-2 and TRBJ2-1, with D possibly being TRBD2 (9 bases). In germline, CDR1 is SGHAT, CDR2 FQNNGV. Trimming shortened V by 3 bases and J by 5 bases, and 20 bases separated the two germline ends. This CDR3 is built from 17 residues.

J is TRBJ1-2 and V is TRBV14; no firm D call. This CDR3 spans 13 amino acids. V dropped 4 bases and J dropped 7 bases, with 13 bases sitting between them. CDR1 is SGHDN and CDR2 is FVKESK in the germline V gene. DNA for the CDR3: TGTGCCAGCAGCCCCGTCCCAGAGGGTGGCTACACCTTC. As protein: CASSPVPEGGYTF.

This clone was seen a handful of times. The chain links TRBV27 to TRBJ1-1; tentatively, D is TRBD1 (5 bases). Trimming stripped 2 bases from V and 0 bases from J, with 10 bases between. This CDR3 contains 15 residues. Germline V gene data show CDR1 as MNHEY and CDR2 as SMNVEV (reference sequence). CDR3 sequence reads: CASSLTGSMNTEAFF. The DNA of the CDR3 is TGTGCCAGCAGTTTAACAGGTTCTATGAACACTGAAGCTTTCTTT.

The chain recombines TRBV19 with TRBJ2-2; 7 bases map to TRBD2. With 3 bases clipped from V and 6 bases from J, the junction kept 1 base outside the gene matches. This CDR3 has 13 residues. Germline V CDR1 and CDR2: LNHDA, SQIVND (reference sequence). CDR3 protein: CASSIRGAGELFF. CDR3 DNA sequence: TGTGCCAGTAGTATCCGGGGGGCCGGGGAGCTGTTTTTT.

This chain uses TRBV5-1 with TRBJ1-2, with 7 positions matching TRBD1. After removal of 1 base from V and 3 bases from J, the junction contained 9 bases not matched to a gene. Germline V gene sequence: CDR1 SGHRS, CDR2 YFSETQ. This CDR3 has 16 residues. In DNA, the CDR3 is TGCGCCAGCAGCTTGTACGCTCCCGGGACAGACTATGGCTACACCTTC. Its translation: CASSLYAPGTDYGYTF.

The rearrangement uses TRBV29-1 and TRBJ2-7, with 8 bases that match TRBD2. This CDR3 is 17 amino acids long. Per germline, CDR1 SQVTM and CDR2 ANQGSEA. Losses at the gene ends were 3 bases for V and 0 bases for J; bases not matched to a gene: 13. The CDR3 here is CSVEFKAGEGSSYEQYV. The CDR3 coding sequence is TGCAGCGTTGAGTTTAAAGCGGGAGAGGGTAGCTCCTACGAGCAGTACGTC.